This entry concerns a single T cell receptor beta chain. Its antigen is unknown. This sample is part of a study of shared clonotypes between healthy human individuals. Clones were read by immunoSEQ multiplex PCR, and TCRdb kept only the in-frame ones, dropping some. In the table there are around 200,000 clones, approximately 95% of which are singletons. Regarding the study as a whole: The small donor group covered limited genetic and exposure diversity. Incompleteness in sorted-subset sequencing, despite large depth, was shown by rarefaction.

CDR1 and CDR2 (germline): SGHRS, YFSETQ. The CDR3 has 14 amino acids. The V end lost 0 bases, the J end lost 0 bases, and 7 bases lay between the germline ends. The receptor's source is a woman aged 25-40 years in good health. Input material: naive CD4+ T cells sorted from blood. The subset was: CD45RA+ positively selected. The chain uses TRBV5-1 and TRBJ2-7; D gene uncertain. The CDR3 is CASSLEAPSYEQYF. The CDR3 DNA follows: TGCGCCAGCAGCTTGGAAGCGCCCTCCTACGAGCAGTACTTC.